This T cell receptor beta chain was documented in a study of CXCR3-negative and CXCR3-positive naive CD8 T cells. Overall study results and limits: The level of CXCR3 expression partially decreased after cryopreservation; the majority of assays used fresh PBMCs. Naive cells positive for CXCR3 carried more hydrophobic TRB CDR3s than CXCR3-negative ones.

Every individual CD8+ T cell subset underwent sorting in triplicate at 300,000 to 350,000 cells apiece. CD45RO-CCR7+CD27+CD95- marked naive CD8+ T cells. The libraries of TRB cDNA were constructed through 5' RACE using UMI labels. For each CDR3 protein, TCRdb gives one entry from its re-call of the 5' RACE reads, without DNA. This repertoire comprises thousands of distinct CDR3 sequences; its ten largest clones make up approximately 0.98%. CDR1 and CDR2 from the germline V gene are MNHEY and SVGEGT. The CDR3 spans 12 residues. This clonotype shows up as medium-sized (0.01 to 0.1%) by frequency. The antigen remains undetermined.

The sequenced sample consisted of naive CXCR3- CD8+ T cells from blood. Subset noted: CD45RO-CCR7+CD27+CD95- naive CD8+ T cells lacking CXCR3 (TNR3-). The origin of this receptor is a human donor in good health. Some clones in this sample may be carry-over from other donors' samples. This chain uses TRBV6-2 or TRBV6-3 with TRBJ1-1. CDR3 amino acids: CASRPENTEAFF.